The sequence of this T cell receptor beta chain was determined in a study of identical twins. General observations from the study: Fewer insertions marked abundant cord blood beta clonotypes; young adult naive trended weakly, memory not at all.

Notes on this clonotype: The antigen is not known.

CDR1 is MNHEY and CDR2 is SVGAGI in the germline V gene. The CDR3 is made up of 11 amino acids. V was shortened by 6 bases and J by 11 bases, with 13 bases between the two germline ends. Using its own MiXCR run on the 5' RACE reads, TCRdb lists one record per CDR3 protein. The sample holds some 440,000 distinct CDR3 sequences, roughly a quarter seen once. These data were likewise used in another study, on T cells expressing NK-cell markers.

Material for sequencing was CD4+ T cells sorted from blood. The chain links TRBV6-5 to TRBJ1-1; unclear D gene. The sequence was collected from a woman under 30 in good health. CDR3 in amino acids: CASSDGRRAFF. CDR3 DNA sequence: TGTGCCAGCAGCGACGGGAGGAGGGCTTTCTTT.